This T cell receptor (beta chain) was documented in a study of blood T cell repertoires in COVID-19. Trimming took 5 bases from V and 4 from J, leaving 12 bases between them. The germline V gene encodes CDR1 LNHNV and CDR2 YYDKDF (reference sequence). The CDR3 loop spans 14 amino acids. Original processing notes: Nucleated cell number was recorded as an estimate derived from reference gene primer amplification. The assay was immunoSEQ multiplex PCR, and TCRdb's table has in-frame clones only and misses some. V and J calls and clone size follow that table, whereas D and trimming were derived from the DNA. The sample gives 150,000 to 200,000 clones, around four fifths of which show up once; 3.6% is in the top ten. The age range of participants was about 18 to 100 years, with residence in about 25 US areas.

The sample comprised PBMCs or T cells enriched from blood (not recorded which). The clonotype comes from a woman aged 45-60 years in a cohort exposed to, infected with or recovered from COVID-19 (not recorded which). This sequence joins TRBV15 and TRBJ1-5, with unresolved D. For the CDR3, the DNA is TGTGCCACCAGCGTCCGGGTCGCTAATCAGCCCCAGCATTTT. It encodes CATSVRVANQPQHF.